This TCR beta chain was profiled in a study of blood T cell repertoires in COVID-19. Sequencing used immunoSEQ multiplex PCR; TCRdb keeps in-frame clones, though not all of them. Of more than 20,000 clones listed, 86% are singletons. In germline, CDR1 is MGHRA, CDR2 YSYEKL. The CDR3 consists of 14 residues. The trim removed 4 bases at V and 6 bases at J, leaving 5 bases unmatched. Sequencing used peripheral blood. The chain links TRBV4-1 to TRBJ1-5, with TRBD1 matching over 8 bases. This sequence was found in a human donor with active COVID-19. The donor label of this sample is uncertain. CDR3 in amino acids: CASSLGQGGQPQHF. The CDR3 DNA is TGCGCCAGCAGCCTCGGACAGGGAGGTCAGCCCCAGCATTTT.